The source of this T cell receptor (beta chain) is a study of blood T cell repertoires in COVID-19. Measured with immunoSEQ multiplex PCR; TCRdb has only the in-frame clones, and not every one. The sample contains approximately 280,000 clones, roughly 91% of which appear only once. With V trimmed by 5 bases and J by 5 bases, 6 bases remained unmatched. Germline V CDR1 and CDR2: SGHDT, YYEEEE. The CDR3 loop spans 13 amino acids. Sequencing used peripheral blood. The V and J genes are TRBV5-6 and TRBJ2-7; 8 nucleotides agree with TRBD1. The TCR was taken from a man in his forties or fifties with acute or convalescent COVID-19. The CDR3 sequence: CASSRTGSHEQYF. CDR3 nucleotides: TGTGCCAGCAGTCGGACAGGGTCCCACGAGCAGTACTTC.